Below are 23 T cell receptor beta chains sequenced from a single sample in a study of T-cell reconstitution after alpha-beta-depleted transplantation in children. The library targeted TCRbeta and was prepared with unique molecular identifiers. TCRdb re-derived calls from the PCR reads in MiXCR, one entry per CDR3 protein. The repertoire consists of 280,000 or so distinct CDR3 sequences, with roughly 11% occurring once and the leading ten covering about a quarter. The specimen comprised peripheral blood, sampled 180 days after TCRalphabeta/CD19-depleted stem cell transplant. Every receptor here comes from a male patient between 2 and 10 years old who had a stem cell transplant for chronic granulomatous disease, so the T cells may come from the graft donor.

This clonotype was detected ten times or more. The rearrangement links TRBV6-1 to TRBJ2-3; 8 bases align to TRBD2. Germline assignment: CDR1 MNHNS and CDR2 SASEGT. With V trimmed by 6 bases and J by 3 bases, 11 bases remained unmatched. This CDR3 is 16 amino acids long. The chain's CDR3 is CASSIRTSPNTDTQYF. The CDR3 region has the DNA TGTGCCAGCAGCATCCGGACTAGCCCGAATACAGATACGCAGTATTTT.

Of note for this clonotype: A much larger clone lies a single base off, so this may be a read error. The chain uses TRBV7-3 and TRBJ2-1; 7 bases line up with TRBD2. The CDR3 contains 15 residues. Germline CDR1 reads SGHTA; CDR2 reads FQGTGA. Germline trimming cut 5 bases from V and 3 bases from J; bases unmatched to any gene: 7. CDR3 amino acids: CASSMRETHYNEQFF. The CDR3 DNA follows: TGTGCCAGCAGCATGCGGGAGACCCACTACAATGAGCAGTTCTTC.

V gene TRBV12-3 or TRBV12-4 combines with J gene TRBJ2-7, with 7 positions matching TRBD1. The CDR3 is 17 amino acids. J lost 2 bases, V lost 3 bases, and 13 bases had no gene match. CDR3 DNA sequence: TGTGCCAGCAGTTTTCGGACAGGAGACTACAAGACCTACGAGCAGTACTTC. Residues: CASSFRTGDYKTYEQYF.

This clonotype occurred many times. The chain employs TRBV10-3 and TRBJ2-5; the D is unclear. Germline values: CDR1 ENHRY, CDR2 SYGVKD. This CDR3 comprises 13 residues. V was shortened by 6 bases and J by 5 bases, with 13 bases between the two germline ends. The CDR3 is CAISSTATETQYF. The CDR3 DNA reads as TGTGCCATCAGCAGTACCGCTACGGAGACCCAGTACTTC.

The sample holds many counts of this clonotype. The rearrangement links TRBV7-3 to TRBJ2-3; 11 positions match TRBD2. The CDR3 sequence is 15 residues long. The ends lost 5 bases at V and 3 bases at J; junction bases unmatched: 4. CDR1 is SGHTA and CDR2 is FQGTGA in the germline V gene. As DNA, the CDR3 is TGTGCCAGCAGCGGTAGCGGGGGGGCAACAGATACGCAGTATTTT. Amino acids: CASSGSGGATDTQYF.

Comments on this clonotype: One end of the junction fails to match germline, which may point to a read error. The genes are TRBV5-4 and TRBJ2-7; D is uncertain. This CDR3 contains 11 residues. CDR1 SGHNT and CDR2 YYREEE come from the germline V gene (reference sequence). In nucleotides, the CDR3 is TGTGCCAGCCGCTTGGCGTCCGAGCAGTACTTC. Its translation: CASRLASEQYF.

This clonotype was counted ten times or more. This CDR3 is CASNPGQGPNEQFF. Written as DNA, the CDR3 is TGTGCCAGCAATCCGGGACAGGGGCCCAATGAGCAGTTCTTC. V is TRBV27 and J is TRBJ2-1; 10 bases align to TRBD1. Germline V gives CDR1 MNHEY, CDR2 SMNVEV (reference sequence). V shed 7 bases and J 6 bases; nucleotides not matched to a gene: 6. CDR3 length: 14 residues.

This clonotype was seen more than once but under ten times. CDR3 sequence (DNA): TGTGCCAGCAGTTTAACCGGTTCAGAGACCCAGTACTTC. It is translated as CASSLTGSETQYF. This chain connects TRBV28 to TRBJ2-5; D gene ambiguous. Germline V gene sequence: CDR1 MDHEN, CDR2 SYDVKM. The CDR3 totals 13 residues. V was clipped by 2 bases and J by 4 bases, with 8 bases between them.

Ten or more counts support this clonotype. The J gene is TRBJ2-5, the V gene TRBV5-1; tentative D call: TRBD1 (5 bases). V was clipped by 0 bases and J by 8 bases, with 17 bases between them. The CDR3 contains 15 residues. Per the germline V gene, CDR1 is SGHRS and CDR2 is YFSETQ. The CDR3 region is CASSLAGSEPYTQYF. As DNA, the CDR3 is TGCGCCAGCAGCTTGGCAGGGTCGGAGCCGTATACCCAGTACTTC.

This clonotype was observed at least ten times. V gene TRBV29-1 combines with J gene TRBJ2-7; perhaps TRBD2 as D (6 bases). The CDR3 length is 16 residues. CDR1 and CDR2 (germline): SQVTM, ANQGSEA. Trimming pared 4 bases from V and 0 bases from J, leaving 19 bases between. CDR3 residues: CSVAGGADGSSYEQYF. The DNA for the CDR3 is TGCAGCGTTGCTGGAGGGGCGGACGGAAGCTCCTACGAGCAGTACTTC.

This clonotype was found many times. The chain is built from TRBV20-1 and TRBJ2-3, with 7 bases fitting TRBD2. In germline, CDR1 is DFQATT, CDR2 SNEGSKA (reference sequence). The CDR3 spans 14 residues. V lost 6 bases to trimming and J lost 2 bases; unmatched junction nucleotides: 8. CDR3 nucleotide sequence: TGCAGTGCCATCGGGAGGCCCACCACAGATACGCAGTATTTT. Its protein is CSAIGRPTTDTQYF.

The table lists this clonotype with a few counts. The rearrangement joins TRBV14 to TRBJ1-1; no definite D call. This CDR3 region has 14 residues. V was trimmed by 1 base and J by 5 bases, leaving 11 bases between them. Germline V CDR1 and CDR2: SGHDN, FVKESK. The CDR3 protein is CASSQGEGRTEAFF. The CDR3 bases are TGTGCCAGCAGCCAAGGTGAAGGGAGAACTGAAGCTTTCTTT. Together with reference TRBV14 and TRBJ1-1, the CDR3 gives the full variable domain: EAGVTQFPSHSVIEKGQTVTLRCDPISGHDNLYWYRRVMGKEIKFLLHFVKESKQDESGMPNNRFLAERTGGTYSTLKVQPAELEDSGVYFCASSQGEGRTEAFFGQGTRLTVV.

This clonotype was counted many times. The chain uses TRBV20-1 and TRBJ2-3; D may be TRBD2 (6 bases). V was clipped by 8 bases and J by 2 bases, with 26 bases between them. Germline lookup yields CDR1 DFQATT and CDR2 SNEGSKA (reference sequence). The CDR3 is 17 residues long. The CDR3 DNA reads as TGCAGTCCATTCCGCTTGGCCTCTAGCGAGAACACAGATACGCAGTATTTT. The encoded protein is CSPFRLASSENTDTQYF.

Only a few counts were recorded for this clonotype. The J gene is TRBJ2-7, the V gene TRBV30, with 12 bases identical to TRBD2. CDR1 is GTSNPN, CDR2 SVGIG, per germline (reference sequence). The CDR3 runs to 16 residues. Trimming removed 0 bases from V and 1 base from J; junction bases left unmatched: 4. The CDR3 sequence is CAWSVSGLAGSYEQYF. Here the CDR3 DNA reads TGTGCCTGGAGTGTAAGTGGACTAGCGGGATCCTACGAGCAGTACTTC.

V is TRBV18 and J is TRBJ2-4; a possible D gene is TRBD2 (6 bases). Germline V CDR1 and CDR2: KGHSH, LQKENI. The CDR3 loop spans 14 amino acids. Trimming stripped 1 base from V and 5 bases from J, with 9 bases between. The CDR3 is CASSPRGVENIQYF. Here the CDR3 DNA reads TGTGCCAGCTCACCACGCGGGGTGGAAAACATTCAGTACTTC.

Only a few counts were recorded for this clonotype. The chain links TRBV5-4 to TRBJ2-2; TRBD1 agrees at 8 bases. The germline CDR1 and CDR2 sequences are SGHNT and YYREEE (reference sequence). The CDR3 loop spans 13 amino acids. V shed 5 bases and J 4 bases; nucleotides not matched to a gene: 1. CDR3 residues: CASRDRVTGELFF. The CDR3 DNA is TGTGCCAGCAGGGACAGGGTCACCGGGGAGCTGTTTTTT.

Ten or more counts support this clonotype. The chain uses TRBV4-1 and TRBJ1-6; 10 bases fit TRBD1. With 6 bases clipped from V and 1 base from J, the junction kept 6 bases outside the gene matches. The germline V gene has CDR1 MGHRA and CDR2 YSYEKL. The CDR3 extends over 17 amino acids. The CDR3 DNA reads as TGCGCCAGCAGTCGGACAGGGGGAAGGTCCTATAATTCACCCCTCCACTTT. This sequence encodes CASSRTGGRSYNSPLHF.

CDR3 loop: CASSKPLQGTDTQYF. The CDR3 DNA sequence: TGTGCCAGCAGTAAACCCCTCCAGGGAACGGATACGCAGTATTTT. The V and J genes are TRBV28 and TRBJ2-3; a possible D gene is TRBD1 (5 bases). V dropped 5 bases and J dropped 6 bases, with 18 bases sitting between them. The germline CDR1 and CDR2 sequences are MDHEN and SYDVKM. The CDR3 runs 15 residues.

This clonotype was counted ten times or more. Here the CDR3 DNA reads TGCAGTGCTAAGCCCGGATCGGGTTTCGAGCAGTACTTC. It yields the protein CSAKPGSGFEQYF. The chain combines TRBV20-1 with TRBJ2-7; no clear D gene. The CDR3 runs 13 residues. V lost 4 bases, J lost 6 bases, and 16 bases lay in between. Germline assignment: CDR1 DFQATT and CDR2 SNEGSKA (reference sequence).

This clonotype was counted at least ten times. CDR3 bases: TGTGCCACCAGTGATTTTAGGGAGATCGCGGAGACCCAGTACTTC. It yields the protein CATSDFREIAETQYF. This chain joins TRBV24-1 and TRBJ2-5; tentatively, D is TRBD2 (5 bases). The germline V gene has CDR1 KGHDR and CDR2 SFDVKD. Trimming cost V 1 base and J 5 bases, with 13 bases left between them. There are 15 residues in the CDR3.

Points on this clonotype: A much larger clone sits a single nucleotide away, making a read error possible. The genes are TRBV28 and TRBJ2-7; TRBD2 is a possible D gene (5 bases). CDR1 is MDHEN, CDR2 SYDVKM, per germline. The CDR3 has 14 amino acids. The V end was cut by 3 bases, the J end by 5 bases, with 14 bases between. The CDR3 protein is CASSFSGRWNEQYF. The CDR3, as DNA: TGTGCCAGCAGTTTTTCGGGGAGATGGAACGAGCAGTACTTC.

This clonotype showed up many times. The chain recombines TRBV12-3 or TRBV12-4 with TRBJ2-3; TRBD1 is a possible D gene (5 bases). The CDR3 is 15 residues long. Trimming took off 7 bases at V and 0 bases at J, with 14 bases between the two ends. CDR3 sequence (DNA): TGTGCCAGCACCCCCCTTGGGGCAAGCACAGATACGCAGTATTTT. Its translation: CASTPLGASTDTQYF.

This clonotype was recorded many times. The chain carries TRBV21-1 and TRBJ2-1; the D segment call TRBD1 is taken from the table without a DNA check. TRBV21-1 is listed as a pseudogene. The CDR3 has 16 amino acids. Written as DNA, the CDR3 is TGTGCCAGCAGCAAACGCGGGACAGAAATCTACAATGAGCAGTTCTTC. Protein product: CASSKRGTEIYNEQFF.